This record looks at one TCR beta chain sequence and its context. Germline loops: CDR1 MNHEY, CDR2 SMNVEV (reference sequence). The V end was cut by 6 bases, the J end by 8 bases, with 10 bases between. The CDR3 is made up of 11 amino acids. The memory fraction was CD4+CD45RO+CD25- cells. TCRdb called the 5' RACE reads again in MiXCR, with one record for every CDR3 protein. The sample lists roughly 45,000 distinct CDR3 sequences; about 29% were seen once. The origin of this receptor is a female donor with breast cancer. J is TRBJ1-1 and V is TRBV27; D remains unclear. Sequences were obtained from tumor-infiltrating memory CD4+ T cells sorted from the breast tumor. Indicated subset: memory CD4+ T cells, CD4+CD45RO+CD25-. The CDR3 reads CASRTRGEAFF. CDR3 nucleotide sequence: TGTGCCAGCAGAACCCGGGGAGAAGCTTTCTTT.